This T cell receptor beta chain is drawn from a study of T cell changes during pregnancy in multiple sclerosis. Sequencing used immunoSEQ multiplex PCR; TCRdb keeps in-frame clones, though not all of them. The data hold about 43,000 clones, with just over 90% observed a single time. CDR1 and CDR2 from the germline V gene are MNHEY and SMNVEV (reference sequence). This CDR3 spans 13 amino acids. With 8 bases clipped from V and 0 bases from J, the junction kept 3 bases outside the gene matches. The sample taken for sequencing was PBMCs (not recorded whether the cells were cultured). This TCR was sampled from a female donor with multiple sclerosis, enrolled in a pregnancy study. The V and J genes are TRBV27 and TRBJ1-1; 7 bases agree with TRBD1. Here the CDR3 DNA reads TGTGCCAGCGGGGACAGCATGAACACTGAAGCTTTCTTT. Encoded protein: CASGDSMNTEAFF.